A single sample is the source of the 3 T cell receptor beta chains below, sequenced in a study of shared clonotypes between healthy human individuals. The repertoire was sequenced with immunoSEQ multiplex PCR; TCRdb's copy has only in-frame clones and lacks some. The table has roughly 2,500,000 clones, 93% seen once. The sequenced material came from naive CD4+ T cells from PBMCs. Subset indicated: CD45RA+ positively selected. The receptors here all came from a man aged 18-30 years in good health. Some clones in this sample may be carry-over from other donors' samples.

V and J are TRBV9 and TRBJ1-3; a weak D match, TRBD1 (5 bases). V shed 0 bases and J shed 4 bases, with 11 bases lying between them. CDR1 is SGDLS and CDR2 is YYNGEE in the germline V gene. CDR3 size: 15 residues. The CDR3 bases are TGTGCCAGCAGCGTAGGTCCAGGGCAGGGAAACACCATATATTTT. This codes for CASSVGPGQGNTIYF.

The J gene is TRBJ2-5, the V gene TRBV5-4, with 14 bases identical to TRBD2. Germline V CDR1 and CDR2: SGHNT, YYREEE (reference sequence). This CDR3 spans 17 amino acids. The V gene end was trimmed by 1 base and the J gene end by 4 bases; junction bases not matched to a gene: 6. Written as DNA, the CDR3 is TGTGCCAGCAGCTTGTGGCCCGGGACTAGCGGGAGAGAGACCCAGTACTTC. As protein: CASSLWPGTSGRETQYF.

The chain links TRBV5-8 to TRBJ2-7; tentatively, D is TRBD1 (6 bases). CDR3 length: 15 residues. Germline-derived CDR1 and CDR2 are SGHTS and YDEGEE. Deletions cut 4 bases from V and 2 bases from J, with 16 bases between. CDR3 sequence reads: CASSRGHRVPYEQYF. For the CDR3, the DNA is TGTGCCAGCAGCAGGGGACATCGCGTCCCCTACGAGCAGTACTTC.